The 23 T cell receptor beta chains reported below all come from one sample, sequenced in a study of beta chain features in type 1 diabetes. Overall study findings and caveats: Type 1 diabetes patients showed a moderate but significant shortening of TCRB CDR3s in all four CD4+ subsets.

The investigators reverse transcribed all of the isolated RNA, so they sequenced expressed TCRB transcripts. Method: immunoSEQ multiplex PCR; TCRdb's copy keeps in-frame clones and lacks some. Of hundreds of thousands of clones listed, 11% to 15% are singletons. These receptors have no identified antigens. Sequenced material: naive CD4+ T cells from blood. Receptors were obtained from a man aged 18 to 30 with type 1 diabetes.

This clone was seen more than once but under ten times. V and J are TRBV15 and TRBJ1-3; no firm D call. The germline V gene has CDR1 LNHNV and CDR2 YYDKDF (reference sequence). V gave up 0 bases and J gave up 2 bases, with 11 bases separating them. CDR3 size: 16 residues. CDR3 sequence: CATSRDEGSAGNTIYF. CDR3 DNA: TGTGCCACCAGCAGAGATGAGGGATCGGCTGGAAACACCATATATTTT.

V gene TRBV5-1 combines with J gene TRBJ2-1; 8 bases agree with TRBD1. With V trimmed by 2 bases and J by 7 bases, 2 bases remained unmatched. The CDR3 is 13 residues long. Germline CDR1 SGHRS, CDR2 YFSETQ. DNA of the CDR3: TGCGCCAGCAGCTTACAGGGGGGTAATGAGCAGTTCTTC. It yields the protein CASSLQGGNEQFF. The full variable domain, in which reference TRBV5-1 and TRBJ2-1 provide the parts outside the CDR3, is KAGVTQTPRYLIKTRGQQVTLSCSPISGHRSVSWYQQTPGQGLQFLFEYFSETQRNKGNFPGRFSGRQFSNSRSEMNVSTLELGDSALYLCASSLQGGNEQFFGPGTRLTVL.

The chain employs TRBV18 and TRBJ1-1; 7 nucleotides match TRBD1. The CDR3 spans 15 residues. V was pared by 5 bases and J by 0 bases, with 6 bases of the junction left unmatched. Germline-derived CDR1 and CDR2 are KGHSH and LQKENI. The CDR3 protein is CASSSSTGMNTEAFF. The CDR3 DNA follows: TGTGCCAGCTCATCATCGACAGGGATGAACACTGAAGCTTTCTTT.

This clone was counted between two and nine times. This sequence joins TRBV6-5 and TRBJ1-1, with D perhaps matching TRBD1 (5 bases). CDR1 is MNHEY and CDR2 is SVGAGI in the germline V gene. This CDR3 has 13 amino acids. V lost 0 bases, J lost 10 bases, and 12 bases lay in between. CDR3 DNA sequence: TGTGCCAGCAGTTACTCGGGGCAGCGAACAGCTTTCTTT. It specifies CASSYSGQRTAFF.

V and J are TRBV4-1 and TRBJ2-3; the match to TRBD2 covers 9 bases. V lost 1 base, J lost 6 bases, and 5 bases stayed unmatched. The CDR3 covers 15 residues. The V gene's germline CDR1 is MGHRA and CDR2 YSYEKL. Here the CDR3 DNA reads TGCGCCAGCAGCCAAGTGGGACTAGCAGGGGATACGCAGTATTTT. Its protein is CASSQVGLAGDTQYF.

This chain joins TRBV4-2 and TRBJ2-1; 9 bases agree with TRBD1. The germline V gene encodes CDR1 LGHNA and CDR2 YNFKEQ. Unmatched junction bases numbered 4, after V lost 1 base and J lost 6 bases. CDR3 size: 15 residues. The CDR3 DNA reads TGTGCCAGCAGCCAAGCGGGACAGGGTCTCAATGAGCAGTTCTTC. Amino acid sequence: CASSQAGQGLNEQFF.

This clone was counted between two and nine times. The V and J genes are TRBV4-2 and TRBJ2-7; D not certain. Germline V lookup: CDR1 LGHNA, CDR2 YNFKEQ. The CDR3 has 12 amino acids. The germline V and J ends were trimmed by 5 bases and 6 bases, with 11 bases remaining between them. The CDR3 is CASSSRLPEQYF. The CDR3 DNA sequence: TGTGCCAGCAGCTCCCGCCTGCCCGAGCAGTACTTC.

The chain employs TRBV5-1 and TRBJ2-3; D is undetermined. Germline CDR1 and CDR2: SGHRS and YFSETQ. Trimming took 0 bases from V and 2 from J, leaving 13 bases between them. CDR3 length: 16 amino acids. CDR3 amino acids: CASSLGIGSSTDTQYF. The CDR3 coding sequence is TGCGCCAGCAGCTTGGGTATAGGGTCGTCCACAGATACGCAGTATTTT.

V gene TRBV4-3 combines with J gene TRBJ2-5; 7 bases map to TRBD1. The length of the CDR3 is 16 residues. Germline V CDR1 and CDR2: LGHNA, YSLEER. After removal of 0 bases from V and 2 bases from J, the junction contained 6 bases not matched to a gene. The CDR3 region is CASSQDGPTGQETQYF. CDR3 in DNA: TGCGCCAGCAGCCAAGATGGACCGACAGGGCAAGAGACCCAGTACTTC.

The V gene is TRBV5-6, the J gene TRBJ1-1, with 10 bases matching TRBD1. After removal of 6 bases from V and 7 bases from J, the junction contained 9 bases not matched to a gene. The germline gives CDR1 SGHDT, CDR2 YYEEEE. CDR3 length: 14 amino acids. The CDR3 bases are TGTGCCAGCATCCAAGTGGACAGGGGGAATGAAGCTTTCTTT. Translated: CASIQVDRGNEAFF.

The CDR3 protein is CAWSGGPGYTF. The CDR3 DNA reads TGTGCCTGGAGTGGGGGTCCGGGCTACACCTTC. V usage is TRBV30 and J usage is TRBJ1-2, with D hard to call. Germline V gene lookup returns CDR1 GTSNPN and CDR2 SVGIG (reference sequence). CDR3 length: 11 residues. The V and J ends lost 1 base and 8 bases respectively, with 8 bases between them.

The chain is built from TRBV11-2 and TRBJ2-5; TRBD2 matches at 8 bases. V lost 2 bases and J lost 5; bases outside the gene matches: 10. There are 16 residues in the CDR3. Germline lookup yields CDR1 SGHAT and CDR2 FQNNGV. CDR3 in amino acids: CASSLRLASLEETQYF. Here the CDR3 DNA reads TGTGCCAGCAGCTTAAGACTAGCGTCATTGGAGGAGACCCAGTACTTC.

The chain combines TRBV6-5 with TRBJ1-1, with D perhaps matching TRBD1 (6 bases). There are 14 residues in the CDR3. Germline V lookup: CDR1 MNHEY, CDR2 SVGAGI. Trimming shortened V by 8 bases and J by 1 base, and 14 bases separated the two germline ends. In DNA form, the CDR3 reads TGTGCCAGCGGCCCGCAGGGGAAGAACACTGAAGCTTTCTTT. Its translation: CASGPQGKNTEAFF.

This clone was counted a few times. The junction departs from germline at one end; a sequencing error may be responsible. This chain uses TRBV7-2 with TRBJ1-5, with D unclear. The CDR3 is 13 residues long. Per the germline V gene, CDR1 is SGHTA and CDR2 is FQGNSA. DNA for the CDR3: TGTGCCAGCACCTTAGACCGGGAGCAGCCCCAGCATTTT. Translated: CASTLDREQPQHF.

This clone was recorded a few times. The CDR3 DNA reads as TGTGCCAGCAGCCTGACAGGGTTTGCTTACGAGCAGTACTTC. It encodes CASSLTGFAYEQYF. The J gene is TRBJ2-7, the V gene TRBV25-1; 7 bases align to TRBD1. Germline V CDR1 and CDR2: MGHDK, SYGVNS. The CDR3 is made up of 14 amino acids. The V segment lost 6 bases and the J segment 4 bases; nucleotides outside the gene matches: 9.

This clone turned up a few times. The chain couples TRBV25-1 to TRBJ2-5, with 12 positions matching TRBD2. Germline loops: CDR1 MGHDK, CDR2 SYGVNS. The CDR3 sequence is 16 residues long. Unmatched junction bases numbered 18, after V lost 9 bases and J lost 10 bases. The CDR3 nucleotides read TGTGCCAGGGTCCTAGCGGGAGGGCCGGTAAGAGAGGGCCAGTACTTC. Translation gives CARVLAGGPVREGQYF. Combining the CDR3 with reference TRBV25-1 and TRBJ2-5 gives the whole variable domain EADIYQTPRYLVIGTGKKITLECSQTMGHDKMYWYQQDPGMELHLIHYSYGVNSTEKGDLSSESTVSRIRTEHFPLTLESARPSHTSQYLCARVLAGGPVREGQYFGPGTRLLVL.

The rearrangement joins TRBV4-1 to TRBJ2-7; D gene unclear. In germline, CDR1 is MGHRA, CDR2 YSYEKL. V was cut by 0 bases and J by 2 bases, with 11 bases left in between. The CDR3 extends over 15 amino acids. The CDR3 DNA follows: TGCGCCAGCAGCCAAGAGACCGGTTCCCCCTACGAGCAGTACTTC. This encodes CASSQETGSPYEQYF.

The sample holds a few counts of this clone. The rearrangement joins TRBV30 to TRBJ2-3; 9 bases agree with TRBD2. Per the germline V gene, CDR1 is GTSNPN and CDR2 is SVGIG (reference sequence). J gave up 1 base and V 1 base, and 3 bases lay outside the gene matches. The CDR3 consists of 15 residues. This chain's CDR3 is CAWSAPSGGTDTQYF. CDR3 nucleotides: TGTGCCTGGAGTGCCCCTAGCGGGGGCACAGATACGCAGTATTTT. Complete variable domain (other parts from reference TRBV30 and TRBJ2-3): SQTIHQWPATLVQPVGSPLSLECTVEGTSNPNLYWYRQAAGRGLQLLFYSVGIGQISSEVPQNLSASRPQDRQFILSSKKLLLSDSGFYLCAWSAPSGGTDTQYFGPGTRLTVL.

This chain links TRBV2 with TRBJ2-1; no firm D call. Germline CDR1 reads SNHLY; CDR2 reads FYNNEI. The CDR3 extends over 11 amino acids. Trimming removed 5 bases from V and 7 bases from J, with 6 bases in between. The CDR3, as DNA: TGTGCCAGCAGTTTAGGTAATGAGCAGTTCTTC. It encodes CASSLGNEQFF.

This rearrangement joins TRBV29-1 to TRBJ2-7, with 8 positions matching TRBD1. In germline, CDR1 is SQVTM, CDR2 ANQGSEA. The CDR3 length is 14 residues. Trimming took 1 base from V and 2 from J; bases not matched to a gene: 4. The DNA for the CDR3 is TGCAGCGTTGAAGGGGACAGGACACCCTACGAGCAGTACTTC. Translation: CSVEGDRTPYEQYF.

The J gene is TRBJ1-1, the V gene TRBV6-5; no firm D call. CDR1 and CDR2 from the germline V gene are MNHEY and SVGAGI. With 1 base removed from V and 5 bases from J, the gap between germline ends came to 8 bases. The CDR3 contains 13 residues. The DNA for the CDR3 is TGTGCCAGCAGTTACTTCCCGGTAACTGAAGCTTTCTTT. It yields the protein CASSYFPVTEAFF.

Written as DNA, the CDR3 is TGCGCCAGCAGCCAAGAGAGGGACAGGGGTTACACCGGGGAGCTGTTTTTT. This sequence encodes CASSQERDRGYTGELFF. J is TRBJ2-2 and V is TRBV4-3; 10 positions agree with TRBD1. CDR1 is LGHNA and CDR2 is YSLEER in the germline V gene. V was pared by 0 bases and J by 3 bases, with 4 bases of the junction left unmatched. There are 17 residues in the CDR3.

This clone was seen only a few times. The chain links TRBV5-1 to TRBJ1-3; 7 nucleotides line up with TRBD1. Germline V gene lookup returns CDR1 SGHRS and CDR2 YFSETQ. V gave up 1 base and J gave up 3 bases; unmatched junction bases: 4. The CDR3 runs 15 residues. CDR3 coding DNA: TGCGCCAGCAGCTTGATGACAGGGAGTGGAAACACCATATATTTT. This encodes CASSLMTGSGNTIYF. The variable domain in full, completed from reference TRBV5-1 and TRBJ1-3, reads KAGVTQTPRYLIKTRGQQVTLSCSPISGHRSVSWYQQTPGQGLQFLFEYFSETQRNKGNFPGRFSGRQFSNSRSEMNVSTLELGDSALYLCASSLMTGSGNTIYFGEGSWLTVV.